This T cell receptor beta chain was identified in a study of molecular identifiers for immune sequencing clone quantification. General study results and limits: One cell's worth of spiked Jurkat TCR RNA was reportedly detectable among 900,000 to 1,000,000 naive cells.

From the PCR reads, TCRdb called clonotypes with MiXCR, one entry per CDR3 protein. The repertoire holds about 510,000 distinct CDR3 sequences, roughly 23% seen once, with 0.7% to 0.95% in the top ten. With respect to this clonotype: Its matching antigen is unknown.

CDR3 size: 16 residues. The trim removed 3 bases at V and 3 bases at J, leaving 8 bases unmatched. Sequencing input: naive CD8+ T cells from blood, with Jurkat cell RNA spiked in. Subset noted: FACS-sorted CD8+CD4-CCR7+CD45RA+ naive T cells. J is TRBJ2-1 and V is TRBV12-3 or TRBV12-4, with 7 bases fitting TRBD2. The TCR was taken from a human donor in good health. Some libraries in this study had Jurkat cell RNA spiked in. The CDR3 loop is CASSFPVGGVYNEQFF. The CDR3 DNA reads TGTGCCAGCAGTTTCCCAGTGGGGGGGGTCTACAATGAGCAGTTCTTC.